The rows below give T cell receptor beta chains drawn from one sample of a study of blood T cell repertoires in COVID-19. The method was immunoSEQ multiplex PCR; TCRdb's version includes in-frame clones alone and lacks a portion of them. The data contain a few hundred thousand clones, around 86% of them singletons. The sample was peripheral blood. All receptors come from a woman in her thirties with active or convalescent COVID-19. Both conserved end residues are part of each CDR3. D genes are given only for firm matches. Rows give clone size only sometimes, using once, few, many, or a class for an expanded clone.

TRBJ2-3,TRBV28,.,TRBD1,CATKTGSTDTQYF,TGTGCCACCAAGACAGGGAGCACAGATACGCAGTATTTT
TRBJ2-1,TRBV27,.,TRBD1,CASSTGRGYNEQFF,TGTGCCAGCTCGACAGGGAGAGGCTACAATGAGCAGTTCTTC
TRBJ1-5,TRBV6-2/TRBV6-3,.,.,CASSSQGSQPQHF,TGTGCCAGCAGTAGTCAGGGATCTCAGCCCCAGCATTTT
TRBJ2-2,TRBV10-2,.,.,CASSGRGTGELFF,TGCGCCAGCAGCGGACGGGGCACCGGGGAGCTGTTTTTT
TRBJ2-5,TRBV4-3,.,.,CASSQDQGVETQYF,TGCGCCAGCAGCCAAGATCAAGGGGTCGAGACCCAGTACTTC
TRBJ2-3,TRBV12-3/TRBV12-4,.,TRBD2,CASREGYTQYF,TGTGCCAGCCGGGAGGGGTATACGCAGTATTTT
TRBJ1-1,TRBV7-6,.,.,CASSLGGLGTEAFF,TGTGCCAGCAGCTTAGGGGGGCTCGGCACTGAAGCTTTCTTT
TRBJ1-2,TRBV18,.,.,CASSPGLSTLGYTF,TGTGCCAGCTCACCAGGCCTCAGTACCCTGGGCTACACCTTC
TRBJ1-2,TRBV29-1,.,.,CSVDLRGGRQLNYGYTF,TGCAGCGTTGATCTGCGGGGGGGACGGCAGCTAAACTATGGCTACACCTTC
TRBJ1-1,TRBV25-1,.,.,CASTPPASLGREAFF,TGTGCCAGCACCCCACCCGCGAGTCTGGGCAGGGAAGCTTTCTTT
TRBJ2-5,TRBV28,once,.,CASSLGQQETQYF,TGTGCCAGCAGTTTGGGACAACAAGAGACCCAGTACTTC
TRBJ2-3,TRBV7-2,.,TRBD1,CASSPDRGYTDTQYF,TGTGCCAGCAGCCCAGACAGGGGGTATACAGATACGCAGTATTTT
TRBJ1-2,TRBV9,.,TRBD1,CASSPWTGNYGYTF,TGTGCCAGCAGCCCTTGGACAGGGAACTATGGCTACACCTTC
TRBJ2-7,TRBV2,.,TRBD1,CASRLTGPYEQYF,TGTGCCAGCAGGCTGACAGGGCCCTACGAGCAGTACTTC
TRBJ1-2,TRBV7-2,.,TRBD1,CASSAGQGGSYGYTF,TGTGCCAGCAGCGCGGGACAGGGGGGTAGCTATGGCTACACCTTC
TRBJ1-6,TRBV5-1,.,.,CASSLKQDSPLHF,TGCGCCAGCAGCTTGAAACAGGATTCACCCCTCCACTTT
TRBJ1-2,TRBV9,.,.,CASSVSGGLEGYTF,TGTGCCAGCAGCGTATCCGGGGGACTCGAGGGCTACACCTTC
TRBJ2-2,TRBV5-4,.,TRBD2,CASSTTSGRNTGELFF,TGTGCCAGCAGCACTACTAGCGGGCGGAACACCGGGGAGCTGTTTTTT
TRBJ1-1,TRBV7-9,.,.,CASSPPGRQFTEAFF,TGTGCCAGCAGCCCGCCGGGTCGCCAATTCACTGAAGCTTTCTTT
TRBJ2-1,TRBV6-4,.,.,CASSMERHSYNEQFF,TGTGCCAGCAGTATGGAGCGCCACTCTTACAATGAGCAGTTCTTC
TRBJ2-1,TRBV7-2,once,.,CASSLEGADYNEQFF,TGTGCCAGCAGCTTGGAGGGGGCCGATTACAATGAGCAGTTCTTC
TRBJ1-5,TRBV18,few,.,CASSLGAWGQPQHF,TGTGCCAGCTCACTGGGGGCGTGGGGGCAGCCCCAGCATTTT
TRBJ2-1,TRBV2,.,.,CASSSGYNEQFF,TGTGCCAGCAGTTCAGGGTACAATGAGCAGTTCTTC
TRBJ1-2,TRBV20-1,.,.,CSASTDYGYTF,TGCAGTGCTAGCACAGACTATGGCTACACCTTC
TRBJ1-1,TRBV25-1,.,.,CASSGLGLGTEAFF,TGTGCCAGCAGTGGCTTGGGGCTTGGAACTGAAGCTTTCTTT
TRBJ1-4,TRBV7-9,.,TRBD1,CASSPDRGNEKLFF,TGTGCCAGCAGCCCGGACAGGGGTAATGAAAAACTGTTTTTT
TRBJ1-6,TRBV14,.,TRBD1,CASSMTGGRNSPLHF,TGTGCCAGCAGCATGACAGGGGGCAGGAATTCACCCCTCCACTTT
TRBJ1-6,TRBV6-2/TRBV6-3,.,.,CASSYGGARDSPLHF,TGTGCCAGCAGTTACGGCGGGGCCCGGGATTCACCCCTCCACTTT
TRBJ2-7,TRBV9,.,.,CASSVTPSGEQYF,TGTGCCAGCAGCGTTACACCGAGCGGCGAGCAGTACTTC
TRBJ2-7,TRBV27,.,TRBD2,CASSPYWTSGGQLEQYF,TGTGCCAGCAGCCCATACTGGACTAGCGGGGGCCAGCTTGAGCAGTACTTC
TRBJ1-2,TRBV30,.,TRBD1,CAESIGGGGYGYTF,TGTGCCGAATCAATAGGGGGCGGTGGCTATGGCTACACCTTC
TRBJ1-6,TRBV30,.,.,CAWTNRFPWDSPLHF,TGTGCCTGGACAAACAGGTTCCCGTGGGATTCACCCCTCCACTTT
TRBJ1-2,TRBV25-1,few,.,CASSESTANYGYTF,TGTGCCAGCAGTGAATCGACAGCAAACTATGGCTACACCTTC
TRBJ1-1,TRBV19,.,.,CASSGHINTEAFF,TGTGCCAGTAGTGGGCATATCAACACTGAAGCTTTCTTT
TRBJ2-5,TRBV11-3,.,.,CASSLDEEGGQETQYF,TGTGCCAGCAGCTTAGATGAGGAGGGAGGCCAAGAGACCCAGTACTTC
TRBJ1-2,TRBV24-1,.,TRBD1,CATSDPGQGTYGYTF,TGTGCCACCAGTGACCCGGGACAGGGAACCTATGGCTACACCTTC
TRBJ2-7,TRBV18,.,TRBD1,CASSSESTGGEYF,TGTGCCAGCTCAAGCGAGAGCACAGGGGGCGAGTACTTC
TRBJ1-5,TRBV24-1,once,TRBD1,CATSDGQGSNQPQHF,TGTGCCACCAGTGATGGACAGGGCAGCAATCAGCCCCAGCATTTT
TRBJ2-5,TRBV21-1,.,.,CASPRPQETQYF,TGTGCCAGCCCCAGGCCCCAAGAGACCCAGTACTTC
TRBJ1-6,TRBV10-2,few,.,CASRQQGSDLHF,TGCGCCAGCAGACAACAGGGAAGCGACCTCCACTTT
TRBJ2-7,TRBV28,.,.,CASSPRHYEQYF,TGTGCCAGCAGTCCTCGACACTACGAGCAGTACTTC
TRBJ1-3,TRBV2,.,.,CASSVNSHISGNTIYF,TGTGCCAGCAGTGTCAACAGCCATATCTCTGGAAACACCATATATTTT
TRBJ1-2,TRBV15,.,TRBD1,CATRSGRGDYGYTF,TGTGCCACCCGCTCGGGCAGGGGGGACTATGGCTACACCTTC
TRBJ1-5,TRBV3-1/TRBV3-2,.,TRBD1,CASSQTGQGGQPQHF,TGTGCCAGCAGCCAAACAGGACAGGGCGGTCAGCCCCAGCATTTT
TRBJ1-3,TRBV5-1,.,.,CASSLGSSGNTIYF,TGCGCCAGCAGCTTGGGCAGCTCTGGAAACACCATATATTTT
TRBJ2-5,TRBV5-1,.,TRBD2,CASSPSGEQETQYF,TGCGCCAGCAGCCCTAGCGGGGAGCAAGAGACCCAGTACTTC
TRBJ2-7,TRBV11-1,.,.,CASSEQASYEQYF,TGTGCCAGCAGCGAGCAGGCCTCCTACGAGCAGTACTTC
TRBJ1-2,TRBV5-1,.,.,CASSDGQLLDYGYTF,TGCGCCAGCAGCGACGGACAGTTGTTGGACTATGGCTACACCTTC
TRBJ2-6,TRBV6-5,.,.,CASTRREGANVLTF,TGTGCCAGCACTCGGCGGGAAGGGGCCAACGTCCTGACTTTC